A selection of T cell receptor beta chains follows, all from one sample in a study of blood T cell repertoires in COVID-19. Assay: immunoSEQ multiplex PCR; the TCRdb copy retains only in-frame clones and omits some. Here the sample spans about 200,000 clones, about three quarters being singletons. The sample consisted of peripheral blood. These receptor sequences come from a woman in her sixties or seventies with acute or convalescent COVID-19. Both conserved end residues are trimmed from each CDR3. The order of the fields is D gene, V gene, CDR3 protein. D genes are given only for firm matches.

d_call: -
v_call: TRBV28
cdr3_aa: ASIRRDTYQPQH

d_call: -
v_call: TRBV5-4
cdr3_aa: ASSPRSSYNEQF

d_call: -
v_call: TRBV28
cdr3_aa: ASIQGNQPQH

d_call: -
v_call: TRBV30
cdr3_aa: ASSQGAYNSPLH

d_call: TRBD1
v_call: TRBV2
cdr3_aa: ASSEIRGDTEAF

d_call: -
v_call: TRBV19
cdr3_aa: ATSGRPGVVTGELF

d_call: -
v_call: TRBV18
cdr3_aa: ASSPLGGGVSDTQY

d_call: TRBD2
v_call: TRBV24-1
cdr3_aa: ATSDFSGRGVGVF

d_call: TRBD2
v_call: TRBV3-1/TRBV3-2
cdr3_aa: ASSRPGTSASETQY

d_call: TRBD2
v_call: TRBV2
cdr3_aa: ASSEEAGGYNEQF

d_call: TRBD1
v_call: TRBV27
cdr3_aa: ASSPLQGAIAPYGYT

d_call: TRBD2
v_call: TRBV5-1
cdr3_aa: ASSSGLNDNEQF

d_call: TRBD2
v_call: TRBV3-1/TRBV3-2
cdr3_aa: ASSQEGLAGGPGGELF

d_call: TRBD1
v_call: TRBV10-2
cdr3_aa: ASSTLRTGGQNIQY

d_call: -
v_call: TRBV5-4
cdr3_aa: ASSFSQGSTDTQY

d_call: -
v_call: TRBV28
cdr3_aa: ASSREGEKLF

d_call: TRBD2
v_call: TRBV7-9
cdr3_aa: ASSLGMGSGSYEQY

d_call: TRBD1
v_call: TRBV23-1
cdr3_aa: ASSPGQGTHEQY

d_call: -
v_call: TRBV30
cdr3_aa: ACTRGDYEQY

d_call: -
v_call: TRBV5-4
cdr3_aa: ASSLGGGLNTEAF

d_call: TRBD2
v_call: TRBV6-5
cdr3_aa: ASSRVTSGRDEQY

d_call: TRBD1
v_call: TRBV5-1
cdr3_aa: ASSGRDRGTDTQY

d_call: -
v_call: TRBV5-1
cdr3_aa: ASSLEGREASPLH

d_call: TRBD2
v_call: TRBV5-4
cdr3_aa: ASSFFSGRASDTQY

d_call: TRBD2
v_call: TRBV3-1/TRBV3-2
cdr3_aa: ASSLRGLAENEQF

d_call: TRBD2
v_call: TRBV4-1
cdr3_aa: ASSQTARTSGRGGDEQF

d_call: -
v_call: TRBV18
cdr3_aa: ASSLDILNQPQH

d_call: TRBD1
v_call: TRBV24-1
cdr3_aa: ATSGDRDDEQY

d_call: -
v_call: TRBV15
cdr3_aa: ATSRGSPDSNEQF

d_call: -
v_call: TRBV5-5
cdr3_aa: ASSLRFASSTDTQY

d_call: -
v_call: TRBV18
cdr3_aa: ASSSGHGTYGYT

d_call: -
v_call: TRBV7-3
cdr3_aa: ASSLLSAGDTGELF

d_call: -
v_call: TRBV4-2
cdr3_aa: ASSPGRGTNYGYT

d_call: -
v_call: TRBV28
cdr3_aa: ASSNEYGYT

d_call: -
v_call: TRBV5-1
cdr3_aa: ASSLSGDSYNEQF

d_call: TRBD2
v_call: TRBV12-5
cdr3_aa: ASGTPTGTSGRKTCYNEQF

d_call: TRBD2
v_call: TRBV7-9
cdr3_aa: ASSPGTSGIYEQF

d_call: TRBD2
v_call: TRBV5-4
cdr3_aa: ASIESRGELAGYGEQF

d_call: -
v_call: TRBV10-3
cdr3_aa: AISQTDLDTQY

d_call: TRBD2
v_call: TRBV27
cdr3_aa: ASSYLRGRAVDTQY

d_call: -
v_call: TRBV10-3
cdr3_aa: AISVGALRNSNQPQH

d_call: TRBD1
v_call: TRBV30
cdr3_aa: AWNPPHRGPGNQPQH

d_call: -
v_call: TRBV19
cdr3_aa: ASSISGLAAYEQY

d_call: TRBD2
v_call: TRBV9
cdr3_aa: ASTRTSGSYEQF

d_call: TRBD1
v_call: TRBV2
cdr3_aa: ASNQDRVGEKLF

d_call: -
v_call: TRBV25-1
cdr3_aa: ASSESGRVNEKLF

d_call: TRBD2
v_call: TRBV4-2
cdr3_aa: ASSRTGLAGDNEQF

d_call: TRBD1
v_call: TRBV5-1
cdr3_aa: ASSLGGQGVETQY

d_call: -
v_call: TRBV28
cdr3_aa: ASSLRGTTFLYGYT

d_call: -
v_call: TRBV7-3
cdr3_aa: ASSQTGNTEAF

d_call: TRBD1
v_call: TRBV11-2
cdr3_aa: ASSLDRDRGRIDTQY

d_call: TRBD1
v_call: TRBV6-5
cdr3_aa: ASNDRAAEAF

d_call: -
v_call: TRBV7-9
cdr3_aa: ASGTPYRREQY

d_call: TRBD2
v_call: TRBV7-2
cdr3_aa: ASSLTGTSGNFNEQF

d_call: TRBD2
v_call: TRBV3-1/TRBV3-2
cdr3_aa: ASSPGTIQF